The 19 T cell receptor beta chains reported below all come from one sample, sequenced in a study of blood T cell repertoires in COVID-19. This table comes from immunoSEQ multiplex PCR, and its TCRdb copy is limited to in-frame clones, with some not included. This sample has under 350,000 clones, with 65% to 90% found just once. The specimen sequenced was PBMCs or T cells enriched from blood (not recorded which). The receptor set was obtained from a woman in her thirties or forties with acute COVID-19.

The chain joins TRBV2 to TRBJ2-1; 7 positions agree with TRBD2. This CDR3 spans 16 amino acids. J gave up 0 bases and V 4 bases, and 6 bases lay outside the gene matches. The germline V gene encodes CDR1 SNHLY and CDR2 FYNNEI. CDR3 region: CASSGPGLSSYNEQFF. The CDR3 DNA reads as TGTGCCAGCAGTGGTCCGGGACTAAGCTCCTACAATGAGCAGTTCTTC.

V is TRBV19 and J is TRBJ1-5; D unresolved. V was shortened by 2 bases and J by 0 bases, with 23 bases between the two germline ends. Germline CDR1 and CDR2: LNHDA and SQIVND (reference sequence). This CDR3 comprises 20 residues. In DNA, the CDR3 is TGTGCCAGTAGTATAATGACCCTCCTACCGGGGAGATATAGCAATCAGCCCCAGCATTTT. It yields the protein CASSIMTLLPGRYSNQPQHF.

The chain carries TRBV10-3 and TRBJ2-2, with 8 bases lining up with TRBD1. Germline values: CDR1 ENHRY, CDR2 SYGVKD. CDR3 length: 15 amino acids. V lost 6 bases to trimming and J lost 5 bases; unmatched junction nucleotides: 8. The CDR3: CAIRTGVGSTGELFF. CDR3 nucleotides: TGTGCCATCAGGACAGGGGTCGGGTCAACCGGGGAGCTGTTTTTT.

The V call is TRBV4-3, the J call TRBJ2-1; 10 bases map to TRBD2. The CDR3 extends over 17 amino acids. Germline V gene data show CDR1 as LGHNA and CDR2 as YSLEER. The V segment lost 1 base and the J segment 6 bases; nucleotides outside the gene matches: 9. The CDR3 DNA reads as TGCGCCAGCAGCCAAGCTATAAGCGGGAGGGCCGGCAATGAGCAGTTCTTC. Encoded protein: CASSQAISGRAGNEQFF.

The chain uses TRBV5-4 and TRBJ1-3, with D tentatively TRBD1 (6 bases). V gave up 1 base and J gave up 0 bases, with 11 bases separating them. The CDR3 spans 16 residues. The V gene's germline CDR1 is SGHNT and CDR2 YYREEE (reference sequence). This chain's CDR3 is CASSLSGAVSGNTIYF. As DNA, the CDR3 is TGTGCCAGCAGCTTGTCAGGGGCAGTCTCTGGAAACACCATATATTTT.

This rearrangement joins TRBV5-5 to TRBJ1-4; 7 nucleotides agree with TRBD1. CDR1 is SGHKS, CDR2 YYEKEE, per germline (reference sequence). V gave up 4 bases and J gave up 1 base; unmatched junction bases: 4. The CDR3 extends over 15 amino acids. The CDR3 DNA reads as TGTGCCAGCAGCCGATACAGGGGAACTAATGAAAAACTGTTTTTT. Residues: CASSRYRGTNEKLFF.

Here the CDR3 reads CASSENRGKSSYEQYF. The CDR3 nucleotides are TGTGCCAGCAGCGAAAACAGGGGGAAGAGCTCCTACGAGCAGTACTTC. The rearrangement joins TRBV7-9 to TRBJ2-7, with 8 positions matching TRBD1. V dropped 5 bases and J dropped 0; count of bases not matched to a gene: 9. Germline V CDR1 and CDR2: SEHNR, FQNEAQ (reference sequence). The CDR3 consists of 16 residues.

The gene calls are TRBV3-1 (or the pseudogene TRBV3-2) and TRBJ2-1; 10 bases match TRBD2. V gave up 4 bases and J gave up 6 bases; unmatched junction bases: 3. The CDR3 extends over 14 amino acids. The germline CDR1 and CDR2 sequences are LGHDT and YNNKEL (reference sequence). CDR3 DNA sequence: TGTGCCAGCAGCCTGGGACTAGCGACCAATGAGCAGTTCTTC. It codes for CASSLGLATNEQFF.

This clone is a singleton in its sample. V gene TRBV3-1 (or the pseudogene TRBV3-2) combines with J gene TRBJ1-2; 8 bases map to TRBD1. CDR1 is LGHDT and CDR2 is YNNKEL in the germline V gene (reference sequence). The junction had 11 bases not matched to a gene; V was cut back by 0 bases and J by 8 bases. This CDR3 has 16 amino acids. CDR3 DNA sequence: TGTGCCAGCAGCCAAGATGGTGGACAGGGATGGAGGGGCTACACCTTC. Amino acids: CASSQDGGQGWRGYTF.

In nucleotides, the CDR3 is TGTGCCAGCAGTTTGGGGACAGGGAAATATGGCTACACCTTC. Its translation: CASSLGTGKYGYTF. V and J are TRBV27 and TRBJ1-2; TRBD1 aligns across 9 bases. The CDR3 is made up of 14 amino acids. CDR1 and CDR2 from the germline V gene are MNHEY and SMNVEV (reference sequence). J was trimmed by 5 bases and V by 3 bases; bases with no gene match: 4.

This clone appeared once. The V gene is TRBV12-5, the J gene TRBJ1-2, with 9 bases matching TRBD1. This CDR3 spans 14 amino acids. Looked up from germline, CDR1 is LGHNT and CDR2 is FRNRAP. J was trimmed by 7 bases and V by 0 bases; bases with no gene match: 3. As DNA, the CDR3 is TGTGCTAGTGGTTTGGTCCTGACAGGGGGTGGCTACACCTTC. The encoded protein is CASGLVLTGGGYTF.

The V gene is TRBV4-2, the J gene TRBJ1-2; 7 nucleotides agree with TRBD1. Germline CDR1 LGHNA, CDR2 YNFKEQ. The CDR3 length is 15 residues. J gave up 7 bases and V 0 bases, and 8 bases lay outside the gene matches. The CDR3 sequence: CASSQDPQGVGGYTF. The CDR3 region has the DNA TGTGCCAGCAGCCAAGATCCCCAGGGGGTGGGTGGCTACACCTTC.

This chain joins TRBV7-7 and TRBJ1-1, with D maybe TRBD1 (5 bases). Germline V lookup: CDR1 SSHAT, CDR2 FNYEAQ (reference sequence). The CDR3 consists of 12 residues. CDR3 in DNA: TGTGCTCCGCCCCAGGGCGGCACTGAAGCTTTCTTT. This codes for CAPPQGGTEAFF.

This chain links TRBV5-1 with TRBJ2-1; perhaps TRBD2 as D (5 bases). The CDR3 is made up of 17 amino acids. Between the trimmed V and J ends, which lost 0 bases and 7 bases, there was a span of 20 bases. Per germline, CDR1 SGHRS and CDR2 YFSETQ. CDR3 nucleotides: TGCGCCAGCAGCTTGGCCGTCGGTTTGACTACCGTTAATGAGCAGTTCTTC. Protein: CASSLAVGLTTVNEQFF. Based on the CDR3 plus reference TRBV5-1 and TRBJ2-1, the full variable domain is KAGVTQTPRYLIKTRGQQVTLSCSPISGHRSVSWYQQTPGQGLQFLFEYFSETQRNKGNFPGRFSGRQFSNSRSEMNVSTLELGDSALYLCASSLAVGLTTVNEQFFGPGTRLTVL.

V is TRBV28 and J is TRBJ2-7; the D gene is possibly TRBD2 (7 bases). The germline CDR1 and CDR2 sequences are MDHEN and SYDVKM. The length of the CDR3 is 12 residues. V lost 6 bases and J lost 5, with 11 bases in between. The CDR3 nucleotides are TGTGCCAGCAGAGGGGGGGGCAACGAGCAGTACTTC. Amino acids: CASRGGGNEQYF.

The rearrangement uses TRBV28 and TRBJ1-5; the match to TRBD1 covers 10 bases. The junction had 5 bases not matched to a gene; V was cut back by 3 bases and J by 6 bases. The CDR3 extends over 15 amino acids. Germline assignment: CDR1 MDHEN and CDR2 SYDVKM. CDR3: CASSFLGTGVQPQHF. The CDR3 DNA sequence: TGTGCCAGCAGTTTCCTCGGGACAGGGGTTCAGCCCCAGCATTTT.

This rearrangement joins TRBV6-5 to TRBJ1-2; D ambiguous. V was clipped by 2 bases and J by 0 bases, with 7 bases between them. The CDR3 spans 14 residues. Germline CDR1 and CDR2: MNHEY and SVGAGI. Here the CDR3 reads CASSYGSSNYGYTF. The CDR3, as DNA: TGTGCCAGCAGTTACGGCTCGTCTAACTATGGCTACACCTTC.

This chain connects TRBV6-2 or TRBV6-3 to TRBJ2-7; the D gene is possibly TRBD1 (6 bases). CDR3 size: 16 residues. V was trimmed by 4 bases and J by 4 bases, leaving 20 bases between them. Germline values: CDR1 MNHEY, CDR2 SVGEGT. The CDR3 spells CASSLYGTPDKYEQYF. The DNA of the CDR3 is TGTGCCAGCAGTTTGTATGGGACACCAGATAAATACGAGCAGTACTTC.

The chain carries TRBV6-2 or TRBV6-3 and TRBJ2-7; tentative D call: TRBD2 (6 bases). Germline V gives CDR1 MNHEY, CDR2 SVGEGT. V gave up 2 bases and J gave up 0 bases, with 8 bases separating them. The CDR3 loop spans 14 amino acids. CDR3 protein: CASSYGRNSYEQYF. In DNA form, the CDR3 reads TGTGCCAGCAGTTACGGGAGGAACTCCTACGAGCAGTACTTC.